This section outlines one TCR beta chain sequence together with its context. This record belongs to a study of T cells in Graves' hyperthyroidism and ophthalmopathy. The length of the CDR3 is 15 residues. Germline CDR1 and CDR2: WNHNN and SYGVQD (reference sequence). The V gene lost 2 bases and the J gene lost 12 bases, with 20 bases spanning the gap. Hyperthyroidism, newly diagnosed and lasting under 2 months, affected patients aged 18 to 65. Thyroid ultrasound, orbital computed tomography, clinical symptoms, and serum thyroxine and TRAb underpinned diagnoses. The blood sample predates any ophthalmopathy symptoms, coming from first hyperthyroidism diagnosis. Researchers took RNA transcripts and amplified the TCR beta CDR3 regions from them. The HTBI primer set was used in a first-round RT-PCR of the TCR CDR3. TCRdb reprocessed the multiplex PCR reads with MiXCR, giving one entry per CDR3 protein. Counted here are 250,000 to 300,000 distinct CDR3 sequences, roughly 15% occurring once; the ten biggest clones make up roughly 13%.

The chain recombines TRBV10-1 with TRBJ1-5; D is perhaps TRBD1 (6 bases). The receptor was derived from a woman aged 35 to 49 with Graves' hyperthyroidism that later progressed to Graves' ophthalmopathy. Material for sequencing was blood. The CDR3 loop is CASSELQGRIGLQHF. The CDR3 nucleotides read TGCGCCAGCAGTGAGCTTCAGGGGAGGATTGGGCTCCAGCATTTT.